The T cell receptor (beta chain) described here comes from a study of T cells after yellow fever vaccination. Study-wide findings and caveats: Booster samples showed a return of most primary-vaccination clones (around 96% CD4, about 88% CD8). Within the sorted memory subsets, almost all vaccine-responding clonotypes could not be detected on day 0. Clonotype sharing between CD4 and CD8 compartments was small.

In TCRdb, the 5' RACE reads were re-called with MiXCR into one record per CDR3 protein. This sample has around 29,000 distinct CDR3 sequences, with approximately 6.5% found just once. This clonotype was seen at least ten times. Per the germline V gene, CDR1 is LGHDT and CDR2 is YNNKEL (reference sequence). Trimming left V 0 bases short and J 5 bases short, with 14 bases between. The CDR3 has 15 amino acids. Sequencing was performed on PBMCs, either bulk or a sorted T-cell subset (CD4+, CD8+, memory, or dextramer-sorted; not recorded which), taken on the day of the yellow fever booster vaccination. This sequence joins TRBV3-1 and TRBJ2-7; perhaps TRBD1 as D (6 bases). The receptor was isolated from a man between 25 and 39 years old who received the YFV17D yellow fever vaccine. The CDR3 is CASSQDFEDSHEQYF. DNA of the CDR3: TGTGCCAGCAGCCAAGATTTCGAGGACAGCCACGAGCAGTACTTC.